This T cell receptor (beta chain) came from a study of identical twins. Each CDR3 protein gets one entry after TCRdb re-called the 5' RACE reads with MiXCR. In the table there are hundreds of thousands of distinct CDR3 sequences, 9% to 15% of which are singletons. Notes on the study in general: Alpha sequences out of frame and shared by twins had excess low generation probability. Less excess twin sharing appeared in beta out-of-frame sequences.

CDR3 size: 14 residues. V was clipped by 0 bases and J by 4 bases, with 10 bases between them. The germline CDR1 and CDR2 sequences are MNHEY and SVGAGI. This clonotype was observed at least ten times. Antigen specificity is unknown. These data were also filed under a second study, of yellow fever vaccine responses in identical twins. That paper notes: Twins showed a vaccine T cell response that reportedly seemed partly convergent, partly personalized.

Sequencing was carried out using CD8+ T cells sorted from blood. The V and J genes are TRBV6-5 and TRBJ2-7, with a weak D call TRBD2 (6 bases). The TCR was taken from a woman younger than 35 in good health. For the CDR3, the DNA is TGTGCCAGCAGTTACTCCTGGGGGGAGTACGAGCAGTACTTC. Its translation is CASSYSWGEYEQYF.